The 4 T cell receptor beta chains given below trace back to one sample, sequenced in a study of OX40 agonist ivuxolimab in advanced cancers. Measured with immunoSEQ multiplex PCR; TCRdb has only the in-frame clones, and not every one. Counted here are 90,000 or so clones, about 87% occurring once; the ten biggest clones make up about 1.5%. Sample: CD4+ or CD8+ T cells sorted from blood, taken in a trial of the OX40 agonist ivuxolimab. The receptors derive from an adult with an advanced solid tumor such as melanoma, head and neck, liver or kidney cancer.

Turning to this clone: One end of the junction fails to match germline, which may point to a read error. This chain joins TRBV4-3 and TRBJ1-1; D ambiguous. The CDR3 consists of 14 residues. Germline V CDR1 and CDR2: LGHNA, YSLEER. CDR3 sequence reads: CASSKEGMNTEAFF. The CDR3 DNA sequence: TGCGCCAGCAGCAAAGAGGGAATGAACACTGAAGCTTTCTTT.

The CDR3 nucleotides are TGTGCCAGCAGCACGACAGGGGACTACGAGCAGTACTTC. This encodes CASSTTGDYEQYF. The chain carries TRBV9 and TRBJ2-7; 8 positions agree with TRBD1. The V and J ends lost 4 bases and 3 bases, in that order; junction bases with no gene match: 3. The CDR3 consists of 13 residues. Germline CDR1 is SGDLS and CDR2 is YYNGEE.

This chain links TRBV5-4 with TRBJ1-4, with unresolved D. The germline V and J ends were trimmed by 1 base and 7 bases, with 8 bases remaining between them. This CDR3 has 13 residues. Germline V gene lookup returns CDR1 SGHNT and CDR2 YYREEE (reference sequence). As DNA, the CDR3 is TGTGCCAGCAGCTTGTGGGAGGGTGAAAAACTGTTTTTT. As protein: CASSLWEGEKLFF.

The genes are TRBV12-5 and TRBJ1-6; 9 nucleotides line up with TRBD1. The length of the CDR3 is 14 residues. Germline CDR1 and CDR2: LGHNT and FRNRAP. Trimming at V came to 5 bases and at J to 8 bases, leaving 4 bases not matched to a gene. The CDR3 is CASGPRQGDSPLHF. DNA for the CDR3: TGTGCTAGTGGTCCGAGACAGGGGGATTCACCCCTCCACTTT.